This is a list of T cell receptor beta chains from one sample in a study of T cells in Graves' hyperthyroidism and ophthalmopathy. TCRdb analysed the multiplex PCR reads with MiXCR anew, one entry per CDR3 protein. The sample lists around 600,000 distinct CDR3 sequences, approximately 14% occurring once. The sequenced sample consisted of blood. The source is a woman in her twenties or thirties with Graves' hyperthyroidism. CDR3s include the opening cysteine and the closing phenylalanine or tryptophan. The D gene is left open where the match is weak. Only some rows state a clone size, as once, few, many or a class for expanded clones.

clone_size: NA
v_call: TRBV2
d_call: NA
j_call: TRBJ2-7
cdr3_nt: TGTGCCAGCAGTGAGTTGCTGGGCCCCTACGAGCAGTACTTC
cdr3_aa: CASSELLGPYEQYF

clone_size: many
v_call: TRBV6-1
d_call: TRBD2
j_call: TRBJ2-1
cdr3_nt: TGTGCCAGCTGCCTAGCGGGAGGGCCTTTCAATGAGCAGTTCTTC
cdr3_aa: CASCLAGGPFNEQFF

clone_size: many
v_call: TRBV24-1
d_call: NA
j_call: TRBJ1-5
cdr3_nt: TGTGCCACCAGTGATTTGGATAGCAATCAGCCCCAGCATTTT
cdr3_aa: CATSDLDSNQPQHF

clone_size: many
v_call: TRBV6-1
d_call: NA
j_call: TRBJ2-7
cdr3_nt: TGTGCCAGCAGCATGGATAGGGTGAGCTCCTACGAGCAGTACTTC
cdr3_aa: CASSMDRVSSYEQYF

clone_size: few
v_call: TRBV29-1
d_call: NA
j_call: TRBJ2-2
cdr3_nt: TGCAGCGCCGGCCGTGACCTTATCAACACCGGGGAGCTGTTTTTT
cdr3_aa: CSAGRDLINTGELFF

clone_size: few
v_call: TRBV19
d_call: NA
j_call: TRBJ1-1
cdr3_nt: TGTGCCAGTAGTAACGGGGTTGGGATGAACACTGAAGCTTTCTTT
cdr3_aa: CASSNGVGMNTEAFF

clone_size: few
v_call: TRBV20-1
d_call: NA
j_call: TRBJ1-3
cdr3_nt: TGCAGTGCTAGCACTTACTCTGGAAACACCATATATTTT
cdr3_aa: CSASTYSGNTIYF

clone_size: many
v_call: TRBV11-2
d_call: NA
j_call: TRBJ2-5
cdr3_nt: TGTGCCAGCAGCTTAGAGGCGGCAGGGAACTTCGACCAGTACTTC
cdr3_aa: CASSLEAAGNFDQYF

clone_size: many
v_call: TRBV29-1
d_call: NA
j_call: TRBJ1-1
cdr3_nt: TGCAGCGGGCAGGGGCAGAACACTGAAGCTTTCTTT
cdr3_aa: CSGQGQNTEAFF

clone_size: NA
v_call: TRBV4-2
d_call: NA
j_call: TRBJ1-2
cdr3_nt: TGTGCCAGCAGCCAAGGGGGGGTTAACTATGGCTACACCTTC
cdr3_aa: CASSQGGVNYGYTF

clone_size: many
v_call: TRBV3-1
d_call: NA
j_call: TRBJ2-3
cdr3_nt: TGTGCCAGCAGCCAAGATTGGGCTAGCGCAGATACGCAGTATTTT
cdr3_aa: CASSQDWASADTQYF

clone_size: many
v_call: TRBV11-2
d_call: TRBD2
j_call: TRBJ2-4
cdr3_nt: TGTGCCAGCAGCTCAGGGACTAGCGGGAGGAATCAGTACTTC
cdr3_aa: CASSSGTSGRNQYF

clone_size: few
v_call: TRBV6-1
d_call: NA
j_call: TRBJ2-3
cdr3_nt: TGTGCCAGCAGTTATCTGGACCTACTCCGGTATACGCAGTATTTT
cdr3_aa: CASSYLDLLRYTQYF

clone_size: many
v_call: TRBV5-1
d_call: TRBD2
j_call: TRBJ2-1
cdr3_nt: TGCGCCAGCAGCTTTTCTGGCGGGAGGTGGAATGAGCAGTTCTTC
cdr3_aa: CASSFSGGRWNEQFF

clone_size: many
v_call: TRBV28
d_call: TRBD2
j_call: TRBJ2-3
cdr3_nt: TGTGCCAGCAGTTTAGCGGGAGGGTACACAGATACGCAGTATTTT
cdr3_aa: CASSLAGGYTDTQYF

clone_size: many
v_call: TRBV28
d_call: TRBD1
j_call: TRBJ2-3
cdr3_nt: TGTGCCAGCGGGGACAGCAGCACAGATACGCAGTATTTT
cdr3_aa: CASGDSSTDTQYF

clone_size: many
v_call: TRBV20-1
d_call: TRBD2
j_call: TRBJ2-1
cdr3_nt: TGCAGTGCTGAACTAGCGGGAGTCAGGAATGAGCAGTTCTTC
cdr3_aa: CSAELAGVRNEQFF

clone_size: few
v_call: TRBV12-3/TRBV12-4
d_call: TRBD1
j_call: TRBJ1-4
cdr3_nt: TGTGCCAGCAGTACGACAGGGTATCCTAATGAAAAACTGTTTTTT
cdr3_aa: CASSTTGYPNEKLFF

clone_size: many
v_call: TRBV18
d_call: NA
j_call: TRBJ2-5
cdr3_nt: TGTGCCAGCTCACCACCGGTACCCCAAGAGACCCAGTACTTC
cdr3_aa: CASSPPVPQETQYF

clone_size: few
v_call: TRBV5-6
d_call: NA
j_call: TRBJ1-1
cdr3_nt: TGTGCCAGCAGCTTGGACCCGGGTATGAACACTGAAGCTTTCTTT
cdr3_aa: CASSLDPGMNTEAFF

clone_size: many
v_call: TRBV12-3/TRBV12-4
d_call: NA
j_call: TRBJ2-1
cdr3_nt: TGTGCCAGCAGTTTTGGGGTCAATGAGCAGTTCTTC
cdr3_aa: CASSFGVNEQFF

clone_size: many
v_call: TRBV7-2
d_call: TRBD2
j_call: TRBJ2-7
cdr3_nt: TGTGCCAGCAGCCATTATGGTCTAGCGGGGAGCGAGCAGTACTTC
cdr3_aa: CASSHYGLAGSEQYF

clone_size: many
v_call: TRBV6-6
d_call: TRBD2
j_call: TRBJ2-7
cdr3_nt: TGTGCCAGCAGTTACGGACGGGAGGCTTACGAGCAGTACTTC
cdr3_aa: CASSYGREAYEQYF

clone_size: NA
v_call: TRBV20-1
d_call: NA
j_call: TRBJ2-1
cdr3_nt: TGCAGTGCTCAGACGGTCACTAGCTCCTACAATGAGCAGTTCTTC
cdr3_aa: CSAQTVTSSYNEQFF

clone_size: NA
v_call: TRBV27
d_call: TRBD1
j_call: TRBJ2-5
cdr3_nt: TGTGCCAGCAGTTTAAGGGGGCGCGGGTCGCAAGAGACCCAGTACTTC
cdr3_aa: CASSLRGRGSQETQYF

clone_size: many
v_call: TRBV27
d_call: NA
j_call: TRBJ2-3
cdr3_nt: TGTGCCAGCAGCGCTGCACGGGTGGATACGCAGTATTTT
cdr3_aa: CASSAARVDTQYF

clone_size: NA
v_call: TRBV14
d_call: TRBD2
j_call: TRBJ2-1
cdr3_nt: TGTGCCAGCAGCCAAGGTCCCCGGGCGGGACTAGCGTGGCATGAGCAGTTCTTC
cdr3_aa: CASSQGPRAGLAWHEQFF

clone_size: few
v_call: TRBV9
d_call: TRBD2
j_call: TRBJ2-3
cdr3_nt: TGTGCCAGCAGCCCTACCCAAGCGGGAATGGGATTAGATACGCAGTATTTT
cdr3_aa: CASSPTQAGMGLDTQYF